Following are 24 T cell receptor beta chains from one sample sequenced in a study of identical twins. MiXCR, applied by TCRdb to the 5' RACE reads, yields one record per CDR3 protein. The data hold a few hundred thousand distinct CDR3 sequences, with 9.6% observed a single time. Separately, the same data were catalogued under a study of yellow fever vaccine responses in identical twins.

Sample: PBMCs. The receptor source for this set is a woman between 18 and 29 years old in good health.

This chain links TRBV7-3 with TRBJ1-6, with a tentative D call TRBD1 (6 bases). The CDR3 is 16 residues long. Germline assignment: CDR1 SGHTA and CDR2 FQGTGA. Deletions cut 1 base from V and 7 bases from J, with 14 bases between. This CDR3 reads CASSLKGHPSNSPLHF. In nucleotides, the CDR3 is TGTGCCAGCAGCTTAAAGGGACACCCTTCCAATTCACCCCTCCACTTT.

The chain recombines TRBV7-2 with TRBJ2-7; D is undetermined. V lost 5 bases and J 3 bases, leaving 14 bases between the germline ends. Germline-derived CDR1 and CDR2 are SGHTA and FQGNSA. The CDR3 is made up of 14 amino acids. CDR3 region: CASSPDGINYEQYF. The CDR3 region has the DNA TGTGCCAGCAGCCCGGACGGAATAAACTACGAGCAGTACTTC.

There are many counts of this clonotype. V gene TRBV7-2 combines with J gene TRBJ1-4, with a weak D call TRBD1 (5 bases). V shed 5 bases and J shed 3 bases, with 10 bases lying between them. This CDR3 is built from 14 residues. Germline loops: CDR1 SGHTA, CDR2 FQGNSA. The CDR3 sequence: CASSLIGANEKLFF. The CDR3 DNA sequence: TGTGCCAGCAGCCTTATAGGGGCTAATGAAAAACTGTTTTTT.

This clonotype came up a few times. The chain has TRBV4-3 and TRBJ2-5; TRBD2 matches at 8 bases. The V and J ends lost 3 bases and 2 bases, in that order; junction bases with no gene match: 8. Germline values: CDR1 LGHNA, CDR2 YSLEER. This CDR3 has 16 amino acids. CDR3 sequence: CASSHQLAVGQETQYF. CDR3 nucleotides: TGCGCCAGCAGCCACCAACTAGCGGTGGGACAAGAGACCCAGTACTTC.

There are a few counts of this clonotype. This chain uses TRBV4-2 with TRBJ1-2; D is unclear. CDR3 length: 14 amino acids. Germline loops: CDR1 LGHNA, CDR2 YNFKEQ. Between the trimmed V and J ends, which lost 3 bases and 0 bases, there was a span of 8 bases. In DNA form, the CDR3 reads TGTGCCAGCAGCCAGCCCGGGCCTAACTATGGCTACACCTTC. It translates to CASSQPGPNYGYTF.

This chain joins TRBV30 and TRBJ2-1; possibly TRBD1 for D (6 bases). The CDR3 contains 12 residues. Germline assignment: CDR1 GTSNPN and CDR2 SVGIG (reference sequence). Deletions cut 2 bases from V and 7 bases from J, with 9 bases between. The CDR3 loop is CAWSHTGNEQFF. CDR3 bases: TGTGCCTGGAGTCACACAGGGAATGAGCAGTTCTTC.

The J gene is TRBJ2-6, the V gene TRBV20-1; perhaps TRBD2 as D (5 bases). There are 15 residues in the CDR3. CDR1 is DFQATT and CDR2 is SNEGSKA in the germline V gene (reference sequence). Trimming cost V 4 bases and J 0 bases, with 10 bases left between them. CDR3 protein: CSANGVSSGANVLTF. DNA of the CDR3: TGCAGTGCTAACGGGGTGAGCTCTGGGGCCAACGTCCTGACTTTC.

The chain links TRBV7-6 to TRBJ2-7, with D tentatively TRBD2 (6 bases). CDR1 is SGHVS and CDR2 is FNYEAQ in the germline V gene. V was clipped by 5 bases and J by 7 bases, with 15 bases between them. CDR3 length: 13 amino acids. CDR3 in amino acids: CASSGRTGGEQYF. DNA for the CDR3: TGTGCCAGCAGCGGGAGGACGGGTGGGGAGCAGTACTTC.

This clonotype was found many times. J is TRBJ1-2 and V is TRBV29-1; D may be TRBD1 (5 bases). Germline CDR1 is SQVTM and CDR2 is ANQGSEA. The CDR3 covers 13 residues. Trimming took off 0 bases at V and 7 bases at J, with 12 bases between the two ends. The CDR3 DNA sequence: TGCAGCGTTGAAGACGAGTGGGGGGGTGGCTACACCTTC. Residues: CSVEDEWGGGYTF.

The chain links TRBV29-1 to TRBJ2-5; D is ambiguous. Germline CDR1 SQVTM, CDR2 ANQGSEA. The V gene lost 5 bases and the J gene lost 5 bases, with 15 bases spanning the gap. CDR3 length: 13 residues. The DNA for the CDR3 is TGCAGCGTTCCTCAGCCTAGGGCTGAGACCCAGTACTTC. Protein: CSVPQPRAETQYF. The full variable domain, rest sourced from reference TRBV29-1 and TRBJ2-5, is SAVISQKPSRDICQRGTSLTIQCQVDSQVTMMFWYRQQPGQSLTLIATANQGSEATYESGFVIDKFPISRPNLTFSTLTVSNMSPEDSSIYLCSVPQPRAETQYFGPGTRLLVL.

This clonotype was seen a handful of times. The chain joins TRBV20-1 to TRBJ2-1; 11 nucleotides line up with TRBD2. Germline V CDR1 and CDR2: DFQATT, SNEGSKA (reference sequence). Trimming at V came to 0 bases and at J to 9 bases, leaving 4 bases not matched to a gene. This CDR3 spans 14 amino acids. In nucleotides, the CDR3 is TGCAGTGCTAGAGATACTAGCGGGAGTAGTGAGCAGTTCTTC. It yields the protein CSARDTSGSSEQFF.

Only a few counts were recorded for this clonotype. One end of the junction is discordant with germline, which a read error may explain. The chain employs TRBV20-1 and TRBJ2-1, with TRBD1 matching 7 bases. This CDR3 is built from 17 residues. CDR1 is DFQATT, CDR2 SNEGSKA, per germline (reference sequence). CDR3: CCARDLRSTGQYNEQFF. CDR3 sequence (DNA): TGCTGTGCTAGAGATCTTAGGTCAACGGGACAGTACAATGAGCAGTTCTTC.

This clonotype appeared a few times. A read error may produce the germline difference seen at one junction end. CDR3 DNA: TGTGCCAGCAGAGAAGTGGGACAGACCTATGGCTACACCTTC. It yields the protein CASREVGQTYGYTF. The chain employs TRBV6-1 and TRBJ1-2, with 7 bases lining up with TRBD1. The CDR3 consists of 14 residues. CDR1 MNHNS and CDR2 SASEGT come from the germline V gene.

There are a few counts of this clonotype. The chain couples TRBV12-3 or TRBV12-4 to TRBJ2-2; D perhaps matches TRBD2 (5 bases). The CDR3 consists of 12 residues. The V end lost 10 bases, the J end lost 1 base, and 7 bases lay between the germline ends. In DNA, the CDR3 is TGTGCCACCGGACTGAACACCGGGGAGCTGTTTTTT. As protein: CATGLNTGELFF.

This CDR3 reads CASSRLEISYEQYF. The DNA of the CDR3 is TGTGCCAGCAGTCGACTAGAAATCAGCTACGAGCAGTACTTC. V and J are TRBV12-3 or TRBV12-4 and TRBJ2-7; TRBD2 is a possible D gene (6 bases). V dropped 5 bases and J dropped 3 bases, with 14 bases sitting between them. This CDR3 region has 14 residues.

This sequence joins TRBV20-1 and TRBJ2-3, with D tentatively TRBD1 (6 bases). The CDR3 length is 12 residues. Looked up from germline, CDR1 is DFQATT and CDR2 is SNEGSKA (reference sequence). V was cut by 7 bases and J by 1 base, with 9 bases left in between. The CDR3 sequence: CSVQGRTDTQYF. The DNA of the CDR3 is TGCAGTGTACAGGGACGCACAGATACGCAGTATTTT.

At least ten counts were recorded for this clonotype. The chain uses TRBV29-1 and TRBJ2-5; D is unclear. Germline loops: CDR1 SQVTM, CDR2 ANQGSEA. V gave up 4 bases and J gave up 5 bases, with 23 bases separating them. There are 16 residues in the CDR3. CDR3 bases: TGCAGCGTTGGTCCCCCCCATGGGGTTCCCGGGGAGACCCAGTACTTC. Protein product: CSVGPPHGVPGETQYF.

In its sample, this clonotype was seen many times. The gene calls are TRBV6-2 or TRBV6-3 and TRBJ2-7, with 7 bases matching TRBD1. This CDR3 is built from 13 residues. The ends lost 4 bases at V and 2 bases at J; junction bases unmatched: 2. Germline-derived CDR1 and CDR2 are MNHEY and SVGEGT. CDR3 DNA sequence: TGTGCCAGCAGTTGGGGACAGCCCTACGAGCAGTACTTC. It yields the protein CASSWGQPYEQYF.

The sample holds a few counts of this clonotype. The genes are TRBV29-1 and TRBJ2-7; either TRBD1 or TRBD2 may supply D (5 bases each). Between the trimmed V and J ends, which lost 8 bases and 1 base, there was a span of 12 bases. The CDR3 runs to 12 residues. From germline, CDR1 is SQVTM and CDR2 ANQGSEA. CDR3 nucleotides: TGCAGCATTTGGGACGGATCCTACGAGCAGTACTTC. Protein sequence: CSIWDGSYEQYF.

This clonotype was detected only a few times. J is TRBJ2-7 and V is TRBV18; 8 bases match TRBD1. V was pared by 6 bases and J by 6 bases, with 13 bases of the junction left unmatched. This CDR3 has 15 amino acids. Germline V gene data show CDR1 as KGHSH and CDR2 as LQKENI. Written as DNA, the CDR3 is TGTGCCAGCTCTCCCTTTGGGGCAGGGGGCGGCGAGCAGTACTTC. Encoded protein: CASSPFGAGGGEQYF.

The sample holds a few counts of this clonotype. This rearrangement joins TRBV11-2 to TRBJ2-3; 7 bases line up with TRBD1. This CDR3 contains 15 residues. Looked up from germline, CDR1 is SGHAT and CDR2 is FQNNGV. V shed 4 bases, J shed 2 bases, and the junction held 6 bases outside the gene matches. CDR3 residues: CASSSTGTATDTQYF. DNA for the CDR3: TGTGCCAGCAGCTCAACCGGGACAGCCACAGATACGCAGTATTTT. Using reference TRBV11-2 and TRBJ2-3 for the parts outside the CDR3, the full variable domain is EAGVAQSPRYKIIEKRQSVAFWCNPISGHATLYWYQQILGQGPKLLIQFQNNGVVDDSQLPKDRFSAERLKGVDSTLKIQPAKLEDSAVYLCASSSTGTATDTQYFGPGTRLTVL.

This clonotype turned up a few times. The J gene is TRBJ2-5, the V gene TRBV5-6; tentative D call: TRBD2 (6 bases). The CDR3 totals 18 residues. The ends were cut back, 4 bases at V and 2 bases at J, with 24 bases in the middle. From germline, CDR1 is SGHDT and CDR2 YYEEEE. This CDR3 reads CASSMPYGKDLAQETQYF. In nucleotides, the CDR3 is TGTGCCAGCAGCATGCCGTATGGGAAGGATCTAGCGCAAGAGACCCAGTACTTC.

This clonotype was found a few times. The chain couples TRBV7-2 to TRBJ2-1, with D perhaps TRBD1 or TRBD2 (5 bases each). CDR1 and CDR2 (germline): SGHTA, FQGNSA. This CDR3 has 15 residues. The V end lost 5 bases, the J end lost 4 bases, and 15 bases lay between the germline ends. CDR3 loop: CASSPARDAYNEQFF. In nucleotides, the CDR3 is TGTGCCAGCAGCCCCGCCCGGGACGCATACAATGAGCAGTTCTTC.

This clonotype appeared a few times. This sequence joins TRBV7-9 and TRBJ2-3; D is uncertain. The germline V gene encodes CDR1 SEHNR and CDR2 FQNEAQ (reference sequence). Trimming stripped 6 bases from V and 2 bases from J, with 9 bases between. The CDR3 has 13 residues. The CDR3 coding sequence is TGTGCCAGCAGGAGAGAGGCCACAGATACGCAGTATTTT. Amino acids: CASRREATDTQYF.